A single sample is the source of the 17 T cell receptor beta chains below, sequenced in a study of response to subunit inactivated influenza vaccine. TCRdb re-called the RT-PCR reads through MiXCR, storing one row per CDR3 protein. The sample lists around 500,000 distinct CDR3 sequences, approximately 10% seen once, with approximately 12% in the top ten. The sample here was PBMCs from blood, taken roughly 48 days after vaccination. The receptors shown here come from a man aged 50 to 59 who received an inactivated influenza vaccine.

This clonotype was seen a handful of times. V usage is TRBV28 and J usage is TRBJ2-3, with D perhaps TRBD2 (5 bases). The V gene's germline CDR1 is MDHEN and CDR2 SYDVKM. Trimming removed 6 bases from V and 1 base from J, with 14 bases in between. CDR3 size: 15 residues. The CDR3 is CASSLSGLRTDTQYF. The DNA for the CDR3 is TGTGCCAGCAGCCTATCCGGACTTCGCACAGATACGCAGTATTTT.

This clonotype has only a few counts. The chain uses TRBV5-1 and TRBJ2-5; TRBD2 might be the D (6 bases). The CDR3 runs 15 residues. Trimming shortened V by 1 base and J by 3 bases, and 13 bases separated the two germline ends. Germline V gene lookup returns CDR1 SGHRS and CDR2 YFSETQ. CDR3 region: CASSLTSRREETQYF. The CDR3 DNA sequence: TGCGCCAGCAGCTTGACTAGCCGGAGGGAAGAGACCCAGTACTTC.

The table lists this clonotype with a few counts. The rearrangement joins TRBV20-1 to TRBJ1-6; D uncertain. Germline CDR1 is DFQATT and CDR2 is SNEGSKA (reference sequence). The V end was cut by 1 base, the J end by 14 bases, with 12 bases between. The CDR3 runs to 12 residues. This CDR3 reads CSARAMHLALHF. In DNA form, the CDR3 reads TGCAGTGCTAGAGCCATGCACCTGGCCCTCCACTTT.

This clonotype was recorded a few times. J is TRBJ2-5 and V is TRBV4-2; D remains unclear. V dropped 0 bases and J dropped 2 bases, with 10 bases sitting between them. CDR1 and CDR2 (germline): LGHNA, YNFKEQ. The CDR3 runs to 15 residues. Here the CDR3 DNA reads TGTGCCAGCAGCCAAGATCGGTGGGGACAAGAGACCCAGTACTTC. It yields the protein CASSQDRWGQETQYF.

This clonotype appeared a few times. The CDR3 reads CASSYLATHNEQFF. CDR3 in DNA: TGTGCCAGCAGTTATTTAGCGACTCACAATGAGCAGTTCTTC. The rearrangement uses TRBV6-2 or TRBV6-3 and TRBJ2-1; D possibly corresponds to TRBD2 (5 bases). The CDR3 loop spans 14 amino acids. The germline V gene encodes CDR1 MNHEY and CDR2 SVGEGT. Trimming removed 3 bases from V and 5 bases from J, with 11 bases in between.

This clonotype came up many times. This sequence joins TRBV19 and TRBJ2-7; weak D call: TRBD2 (5 bases). Between the trimmed V and J ends, which lost 1 base and 2 bases, there was a span of 12 bases. Germline V gives CDR1 LNHDA, CDR2 SQIVND (reference sequence). The CDR3 totals 15 residues. In nucleotides, the CDR3 is TGTGCCAGTAGTATAGGATTGACCGGGGCCTACGAGCAGTACTTC. Amino acid sequence: CASSIGLTGAYEQYF.

This clonotype was counted a few times. The gene calls are TRBV5-1 and TRBJ2-7, with 10 bases fitting TRBD2. Germline V lookup: CDR1 SGHRS, CDR2 YFSETQ. This CDR3 is 15 amino acids long. The V gene end was trimmed by 0 bases and the J gene end by 5 bases; junction bases not matched to a gene: 5. The CDR3 DNA follows: TGCGCCAGCAGCTTGGAGCCTAGCGGGAGTAACGAGCAGTACTTC. Residues: CASSLEPSGSNEQYF.

As concerns this clonotype: A read error may produce the germline difference seen at one junction end. The CDR3 DNA sequence: TGCAGTGCTAGAGAGGACGGGAGGGCCTCCAACGAGCAGTACTTC. This sequence encodes CSAREDGRASNEQYF. V and J are TRBV20-1 and TRBJ2-7; 8 positions agree with TRBD2. CDR1 and CDR2 from the germline V gene are DFQATT and SNEGSKA (reference sequence). The CDR3 spans 15 residues.

This chain connects TRBV6-1 to TRBJ2-7, with TRBD1 matching 7 bases. Trimming cost V 5 bases and J 3 bases; bases outside gene matches: 10. The CDR3 extends over 15 amino acids. The germline V gene encodes CDR1 MNHNS and CDR2 SASEGT. The CDR3 region has the DNA TGTGCCAGCAGTACCGGGACAGCGATGTACTACGAGCAGTACTTC. Translating gives CASSTGTAMYYEQYF.

This clonotype was seen more than once but under ten times. The V gene is TRBV12-3 or TRBV12-4, the J gene TRBJ2-7, with 9 bases matching TRBD1. The V gene end was trimmed by 7 bases and the J gene end by 3 bases; junction bases not matched to a gene: 10. CDR3 length equals 15 residues. CDR3 sequence reads: CASTTAGTGIYEQYF. The CDR3 DNA sequence: TGTGCCAGCACCACCGCGGGGACAGGGATCTACGAGCAGTACTTC.

The genes are TRBV7-9 and TRBJ1-2; 7 nucleotides align to TRBD1. The CDR3 length is 16 residues. V dropped 0 bases and J dropped 2; count of bases not matched to a gene: 6. Germline V gene lookup returns CDR1 SEHNR and CDR2 FQNEAQ (reference sequence). The CDR3 sequence is CASSLARDRQNYGYTF. The DNA of the CDR3 is TGTGCCAGCAGCTTAGCGCGGGACAGACAAAACTATGGCTACACCTTC.

This chain connects TRBV11-2 to TRBJ2-2; 9 bases are a match to TRBD2. Trimming took 2 bases from V and 2 from J; bases not matched to a gene: 15. The CDR3 is 20 residues long. CDR1 SGHAT and CDR2 FQNNGV come from the germline V gene. CDR3: CASSLRFVVAGDPNTGELFF. CDR3 coding DNA: TGTGCCAGCAGCTTACGTTTCGTGGTAGCGGGGGACCCTAACACCGGGGAGCTGTTTTTT.

This clonotype has only a few counts. The genes are TRBV5-5 and TRBJ2-7; 7 nucleotides align to TRBD2. CDR1 and CDR2 from the germline V gene are SGHKS and YYEKEE (reference sequence). Trimming removed 5 bases from V and 7 bases from J; junction bases left unmatched: 15. This CDR3 spans 15 amino acids. CDR3 in amino acids: CASSQSGGGAGEQYF. CDR3 nucleotide sequence: TGTGCCAGCAGTCAATCTGGCGGGGGAGCGGGTGAGCAGTACTTC.

There are a few counts of this clonotype. The chain joins TRBV6-2 or TRBV6-3 to TRBJ1-5; D remains ambiguous. Germline V lookup: CDR1 MNHEY, CDR2 SVGEGT. Trimming shortened V by 6 bases and J by 1 base, and 16 bases separated the two germline ends. The CDR3 consists of 16 residues. The CDR3 region is CASSSTRTRSNQPQHF. The CDR3 bases are TGTGCCAGCAGCTCGACACGCACCAGGAGCAATCAGCCCCAGCATTTT.

This clonotype was recorded at least ten times. The chain combines TRBV6-1 with TRBJ1-5; maybe TRBD1 (5 bases). The CDR3 has 14 amino acids. Between the trimmed V and J ends, which lost 8 bases and 0 bases, there was a span of 11 bases. Germline lookup yields CDR1 MNHNS and CDR2 SASEGT. The CDR3 DNA reads as TGTGCCAGCCAAAATAGGGGTAGCAATCAGCCCCAGCATTTT. Residues: CASQNRGSNQPQHF.

In its sample, this clonotype was seen a few times. The chain combines TRBV25-1 with TRBJ1-2; D gene uncertain. Trimming took 6 bases from V and 9 from J, leaving 11 bases between them. In germline, CDR1 is MGHDK, CDR2 SYGVNS. The CDR3 covers 11 residues. CDR3 in amino acids: CASRDKYSYTF. CDR3 DNA sequence: TGTGCCAGCAGGGATAAGTATAGCTACACCTTC.

V usage is TRBV7-2 and J usage is TRBJ2-7; perhaps TRBD2 as D (6 bases). Trimming left V 4 bases short and J 0 bases short, with 16 bases between. The CDR3 loop spans 16 amino acids. CDR1 SGHTA and CDR2 FQGNSA come from the germline V gene. For the CDR3, the DNA is TGTGCCAGCAGCTCCTCGGGGACTGTTCTCTCCTACGAGCAGTACTTC. It codes for CASSSSGTVLSYEQYF.